These 14 T cell receptor beta chains were all obtained from the same sample, sequenced in a study of blood T cells in healthy people across ages. The second PCR ran about 6 to 11 cycles with a sample-barcoded 5' primer and J-beta primers. TCRdb recomputed calls from the 5' RACE reads with MiXCR, one row per CDR3 protein. Among approximately 810,000 distinct CDR3 sequences listed, 29% were seen once. Sequencing was done on a sample of blood. The source of these receptors is an elderly woman in good health.

This clonotype was seen a few times. The rearrangement joins TRBV29-1 to TRBJ1-2, with 10 bases matching TRBD1. V shed 7 bases and J 6 bases; nucleotides not matched to a gene: 2. Germline V CDR1 and CDR2: SQVTM, ANQGSEA. The CDR3 totals 11 residues. The CDR3 protein is CSGQGADGYTF. In DNA, the CDR3 is TGCAGCGGACAGGGGGCTGATGGCTACACCTTC. Variable domain in full (rest from reference TRBV29-1 and TRBJ1-2): SAVISQKPSRDICQRGTSLTIQCQVDSQVTMMFWYRQQPGQSLTLIATANQGSEATYESGFVIDKFPISRPNLTFSTLTVSNMSPEDSSIYLCSGQGADGYTFGSGTRLTVV.

This clonotype was detected many times. A much larger clone is a single base away; this may be a read error. The chain combines TRBV2 with TRBJ2-5; D not certain. The CDR3 has 14 residues. The germline CDR1 and CDR2 sequences are SNHLY and FYNNEI. Trimming removed 6 bases at V and 11 bases at J, with 22 bases between. The DNA of the CDR3 is TGTGCCAGCAGCCCCGAACAGACTTACAATGAGCAGTACTTC. Translation: CASSPEQTYNEQYF.

This clonotype showed up just a few times. This chain joins TRBV7-2 and TRBJ2-7, with TRBD2 matching 9 bases. The trim removed 9 bases at V and 7 bases at J, leaving 10 bases unmatched. Germline assignment: CDR1 SGHTA and CDR2 FQGNSA. There are 13 residues in the CDR3. The chain's CDR3 is CASRGAGGNEQYF. CDR3 sequence (DNA): TGTGCCAGTCGGGGCGCGGGGGGGAATGAGCAGTACTTC. The full variable domain, rest sourced from reference TRBV7-2 and TRBJ2-7, is GAGVSQSPSNKVTEKGKDVELRCDPISGHTALYWYRQSLGQGLEFLIYFQGNSAPDKSGLPSDRFSAERTGGSVSTLTIQRTQQEDSAVYLCASRGAGGNEQYFGPGTRLTVT.

As concerns this clonotype: Germline is not matched at one junction end, which may reflect a read error. J is TRBJ2-5 and V is TRBV11-2, with D unresolved. CDR3 length: 11 amino acids. From germline, CDR1 is SGHAT and CDR2 FQNNGV. The CDR3 spells CASSSGPTSLF. The CDR3 region has the DNA TGTGCCAGCAGCTCGGGTCCGACCAGTCTCTTC.

In DNA form, the CDR3 reads TGCAGTGCTCCTCATACCGGCGGGAGATACAATGAGCAGTTCTTC. The encoded protein is CSAPHTGGRYNEQFF. The chain carries TRBV20-1 and TRBJ2-1; 7 nucleotides match TRBD2. The CDR3 is 15 amino acids. Trimming took 5 bases from V and 4 from J; bases not matched to a gene: 11. CDR1 is DFQATT, CDR2 SNEGSKA, per germline (reference sequence).

The sample holds many counts of this clonotype. This CDR3 reads CASSYPGPNSPLHF. The CDR3 bases are TGTGCCAGCAGTTACCCGGGCCCCAATTCACCCCTCCACTTT. The rearrangement uses TRBV6-6 and TRBJ1-6; the D is unclear. With 2 bases removed from V and 7 bases from J, the gap between germline ends came to 9 bases. The CDR3 consists of 14 residues. The germline V gene has CDR1 MNHNY and CDR2 SVGAGI (reference sequence).

With respect to this clonotype: Germline and junction disagree at one end, which may indicate a read error. The V gene is TRBV20-1, the J gene TRBJ2-2; TRBD2 matches 9 bases. The germline V gene has CDR1 DFQATT and CDR2 SNEGSKA (reference sequence). This CDR3 is built from 16 residues. The CDR3 here is CSAGGGGSRVPGERFF. For the CDR3, the DNA is TGCAGTGCTGGCGGGGGGGGCTCCCGGGTTCCCGGGGAGCGGTTTTTT.

The table lists this clonotype with a few counts. The chain links TRBV14 to TRBJ1-2; D perhaps matches TRBD1 (5 bases). V lost 1 base and J lost 4, with 13 bases in between. Germline assignment: CDR1 SGHDN and CDR2 FVKESK. The CDR3 is 15 amino acids. The CDR3 spells CASSQGLRRGYGYTF. The CDR3 DNA reads as TGTGCCAGCAGCCAAGGACTGCGTAGGGGCTATGGCTACACCTTC.

Remarks on this clonotype: The junction and the germline gene differ at one end; a read error may be behind it. The J gene is TRBJ2-3, the V gene TRBV7-2; 13 bases agree with TRBD2. Per germline, CDR1 SGHTA and CDR2 FQGNSA. CDR3 length: 16 residues. This chain's CDR3 is CASGLRLAGGLDTQYF. Written as DNA, the CDR3 is TGTGCCAGCGGCTTAAGACTAGCGGGGGGTTTAGATACGCAGTATTTT. The full variable domain, with the rest looked up from reference TRBV7-2 and TRBJ2-3, is GAGVSQSPSNKVTEKGKDVELRCDPISGHTALYWYRQSLGQGLEFLIYFQGNSAPDKSGLPSDRFSAERTGGSVSTLTIQRTQQEDSAVYLCASGLRLAGGLDTQYFGPGTRLTVL.

This clonotype was counted a single time. A much larger clone sits a single nucleotide away, making a read error possible. The chain links TRBV5-5 to TRBJ1-2; D is possibly TRBD1 (5 bases). Looked up from germline, CDR1 is SGHKS and CDR2 is YYEKEE (reference sequence). The CDR3 runs 14 residues. CDR3 residues: CVSSYDRGEYGYTF. In DNA, the CDR3 is TGTGTCAGCAGCTATGACAGAGGGGAATATGGCTACACCTTC.

This clonotype showed up just once. This may be a read error, as it is one base from a much larger clone. The chain has TRBV6-2 or TRBV6-3 and TRBJ2-1; the match to TRBD2 covers 11 bases. V shed 8 bases and J 1 base; nucleotides not matched to a gene: 13. Germline CDR1 and CDR2: MNHEY and SVGEGT. The CDR3 covers 18 residues. The CDR3 DNA reads as TGTGCCAGCGGGGCTCTAGCGGGGGGATTAAAATCCTACAATGAGCAGTTCTTC. This codes for CASGALAGGLKSYNEQFF.

There are a few counts of this clonotype. The chain employs TRBV7-9 and TRBJ2-1, with a weak D call TRBD1 (5 bases). Germline lookup yields CDR1 SEHNR and CDR2 FQNEAQ (reference sequence). V was shortened by 2 bases and J by 4 bases, with 12 bases between the two germline ends. The CDR3 contains 15 residues. CDR3 sequence: CASSLSRVGYNEQFF. CDR3 sequence (DNA): TGTGCCAGCAGCTTAAGCAGGGTGGGGTACAATGAGCAGTTCTTC.

Many counts were recorded for this clonotype. The chain couples TRBV6-5 to TRBJ2-3, with a possible D match to TRBD2 (5 bases). Germline assignment: CDR1 MNHEY and CDR2 SVGAGI. Deletions cut 5 bases from V and 0 bases from J, with 9 bases between. This CDR3 region has 14 residues. The DNA for the CDR3 is TGTGCCAGCAGTGTGAGGGTTAGCACAGATACGCAGTATTTT. Its protein product is CASSVRVSTDTQYF.

About this clonotype: This may come from a read error, since a much larger clone is one base off. The V gene is TRBV24-1, the J gene TRBJ2-5; TRBD1 aligns across 8 bases. CDR1 is KGHDR, CDR2 SFDVKD, per germline. The CDR3 consists of 15 residues. V shed 2 bases, J shed 5 bases, and the junction held 6 bases outside the gene matches. CDR3 DNA sequence: TGTGCCACCAGTGATTGGAAGGGACAGGCGGAGACCCAGTACTTC. It specifies CATSDWKGQAETQYF.